The 9 T cell receptor beta chains listed next were all sequenced from one sample in a study of T cell repertoires in cytomegalovirus infection. These receptors lack a known antigen. TCRdb used MiXCR to reprocess the reads, holding one entry per CDR3 protein. The sample holds approximately 990,000 distinct CDR3 sequences, about a third seen once. Sequences were derived from cultured CD8+ T cells from PBMCs, sampled from culture after CMV antigen stimulation. The receptors originated from a human donor in good health (CMV status not recorded). Some clones in this sample may be carry-over from other donors' samples.

The V and J genes are TRBV24-1 and TRBJ2-1; 11 positions match TRBD2. Germline V CDR1 and CDR2: KGHDR, SFDVKD. V lost 1 base, J lost 5 bases, and 3 bases stayed unmatched. The CDR3 consists of 16 residues. Here the CDR3 reads CATSDLKTSGNNEQFF. CDR3 sequence (DNA): TGTGCCACCAGTGATTTAAAGACTAGCGGGAACAATGAGCAGTTCTTC.

This chain connects TRBV6-5 to TRBJ2-1, with 14 bases fitting TRBD2. The CDR3 contains 18 residues. Germline V gene sequence: CDR1 MNHEY, CDR2 SVGAGI. J was trimmed by 7 bases and V by 0 bases; bases with no gene match: 8. CDR3: CASSYSRLAGGPENEQFF. CDR3 sequence (DNA): TGTGCCAGCAGTTACTCCCGACTAGCGGGGGGGCCTGAGAATGAGCAGTTCTTC.

The CDR3 protein is CASTPGADNTEAFF. CDR3 DNA: TGCGCCAGCACTCCGGGGGCGGATAACACTGAAGCTTTCTTT. This sequence joins TRBV5-1 and TRBJ1-1; weak D call: TRBD1 (6 bases). Germline CDR1 SGHRS, CDR2 YFSETQ. Trimming left V 6 bases short and J 2 bases short, with 14 bases between. This CDR3 region has 14 residues.

This rearrangement joins TRBV20-1 to TRBJ2-2, with D possibly being TRBD1 or TRBD2 (5 bases each). The ends were cut back, 1 base at V and 6 bases at J, with 9 bases in the middle. CDR3 length: 13 residues. Germline CDR1 DFQATT, CDR2 SNEGSKA (reference sequence). The CDR3 DNA follows: TGCAGTGCTAGAGGGGACCTTTCCGGGGAGCTGTTTTTT. It codes for CSARGDLSGELFF.

This clonotype was seen a handful of times. The CDR3 nucleotides are TGTGCCACCAGCACCGGGGACAGTGATGAAAAACTGTTTTTT. Its translation: CATSTGDSDEKLFF. J is TRBJ1-4 and V is TRBV15, with TRBD1 matching over 7 bases. The germline CDR1 and CDR2 sequences are LNHNV and YYDKDF (reference sequence). V dropped 4 bases and J dropped 6; count of bases not matched to a gene: 5. CDR3 length equals 14 residues.

The chain links TRBV28 to TRBJ2-1, with 11 bases aligning to TRBD2. The CDR3 runs to 15 residues. Trimming removed 8 bases from V and 7 bases from J; junction bases left unmatched: 10. CDR1 is MDHEN and CDR2 is SYDVKM in the germline V gene. CDR3 residues: CASQTGTSGVNEQFF. As DNA, the CDR3 is TGTGCCAGCCAGACCGGGACTAGCGGTGTTAATGAGCAGTTCTTC.

Notes on this clonotype: Its ends do not fully match the called genes, so a read error is possible. The genes are TRBV4-3 and TRBJ1-2; TRBD1 might be the D (5 bases). In germline, CDR1 is LGHNA, CDR2 YSLEER. CDR3 length: 16 residues. DNA of the CDR3: TGCGCCAACAGCCAAGAGACACAGGCCGGGGGTTATGGCTACACCTTC. Translated: CANSQETQAGGYGYTF.

The chain employs TRBV12-3 or TRBV12-4 and TRBJ1-1; TRBD1 agrees at 9 bases. The CDR3 covers 16 residues. V trimming: 5 bases; J trimming: 2 bases; junction bases outside the gene matches: 9. The CDR3 region has the DNA TGTGCCAGCAGTGCCGGGACAGGGTGGGGTAACACTGAAGCTTTCTTT. This gives the protein CASSAGTGWGNTEAFF.

The chain carries TRBV6-1 and TRBJ2-3; 7 bases line up with TRBD2. The trim removed 7 bases at V and 2 bases at J, leaving 6 bases unmatched. Germline V gene sequence: CDR1 MNHNS, CDR2 SASEGT. The CDR3 length is 14 residues. CDR3 DNA: TGTGCCAGCACGCCAGCGGGGATCACAGATACGCAGTATTTT. It encodes CASTPAGITDTQYF.